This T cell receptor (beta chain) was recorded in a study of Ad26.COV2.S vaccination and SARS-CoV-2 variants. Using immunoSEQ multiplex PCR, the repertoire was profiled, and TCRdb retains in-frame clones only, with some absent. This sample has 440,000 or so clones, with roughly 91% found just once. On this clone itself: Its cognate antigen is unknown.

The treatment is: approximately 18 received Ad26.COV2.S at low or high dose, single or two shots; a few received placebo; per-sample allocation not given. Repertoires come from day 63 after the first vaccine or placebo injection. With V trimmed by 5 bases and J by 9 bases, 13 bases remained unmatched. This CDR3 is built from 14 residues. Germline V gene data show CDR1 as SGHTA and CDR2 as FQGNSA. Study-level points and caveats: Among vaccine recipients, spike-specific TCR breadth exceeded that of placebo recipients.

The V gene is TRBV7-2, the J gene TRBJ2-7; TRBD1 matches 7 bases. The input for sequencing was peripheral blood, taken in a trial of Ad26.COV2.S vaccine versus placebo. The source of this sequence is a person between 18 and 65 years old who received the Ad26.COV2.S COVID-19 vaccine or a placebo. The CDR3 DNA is TGTGCCAGCAGCCCGACAGGGCGGAGAGGCGCGCAGTACTTC. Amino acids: CASSPTGRRGAQYF.